The 21 T cell receptor beta chains given below trace back to one sample, sequenced in a study of cytomegalovirus exposure and HLA in healthy donors. PCR was performed using 60 Vbeta and 13 Jbeta primers. The assay was immunoSEQ multiplex PCR, and TCRdb's table has in-frame clones only and misses some. Its clone listing holds approximately 210,000 clones. Sequencing input: PBMCs. The receptors here all came from a woman aged 30 to 39 in good health and CMV-seropositive.

V usage is TRBV28 and J usage is TRBJ2-1; 7 bases agree with TRBD1. J was trimmed by 9 bases and V by 5 bases; bases with no gene match: 7. The CDR3 covers 13 residues. The V gene's germline CDR1 is MDHEN and CDR2 SYDVKM. The CDR3 loop is CASSTPRQGEQFF. Here the CDR3 DNA reads TGTGCCAGCAGTACACCCAGACAGGGTGAGCAGTTCTTC.

The genes are TRBV20-1 and TRBJ1-2; 7 bases map to TRBD1. Germline lookup yields CDR1 DFQATT and CDR2 SNEGSKA (reference sequence). J lost 4 bases, V lost 5 bases, and 1 base had no gene match. CDR3 size: 11 residues. The CDR3 DNA reads as TGCAGTGCTCGACAGGGCTATGGCTACACCTTC. This sequence encodes CSARQGYGYTF.

Turning to this clone: Different DNA sequences within this sample yield the same CDR3. This sequence joins TRBV10-1 and TRBJ2-1; 8 positions agree with TRBD2. The CDR3 is 16 residues long. Germline V gene sequence: CDR1 WNHNN, CDR2 SYGVQD (reference sequence). With V trimmed by 4 bases and J by 6 bases, 11 bases remained unmatched. This CDR3 reads CASSVPGGDPPNEQFF. The CDR3 nucleotides are TGCGCCAGCAGTGTACCCGGGGGGGATCCGCCCAATGAGCAGTTCTTC.

The chain uses TRBV19 and TRBJ2-7; D may be TRBD1 (6 bases). Trimming left V 5 bases short and J 6 bases short, with 23 bases between. Per germline, CDR1 LNHDA and CDR2 SQIVND (reference sequence). The CDR3 consists of 16 residues. CDR3 nucleotides: TGTGCCAGTAGTCACGCCCAGGGGTCCTCCTCTCTCGAGCAGTACTTC. Translating gives CASSHAQGSSSLEQYF.

The genes are TRBV11-2 and TRBJ2-3; 9 bases map to TRBD2. The CDR3 covers 17 residues. V shed 6 bases and J 0 bases; nucleotides not matched to a gene: 10. Germline-derived CDR1 and CDR2 are SGHAT and FQNNGV. CDR3 DNA: TGTGCCAGCAGTCAACTGGCTAGCGGGAAGAGCACAGATACGCAGTATTTT. Its translation: CASSQLASGKSTDTQYF.

The chain employs TRBV9 and TRBJ2-1; the match to TRBD2 covers 7 bases. The CDR3 has 17 amino acids. Per germline, CDR1 SGDLS and CDR2 YYNGEE. V shed 0 bases, J shed 0 bases, and the junction held 6 bases outside the gene matches. The CDR3 DNA reads TGTGCCAGCAGCGTAGCCGGAGCGGGGAGCTCCTACAATGAGCAGTTCTTC. Amino acids: CASSVAGAGSSYNEQFF.

The chain combines TRBV14 with TRBJ2-3, with TRBD1 as a possible D gene (5 bases). Germline-derived CDR1 and CDR2 are SGHDN and FVKESK. V was trimmed by 4 bases and J by 9 bases, leaving 14 bases between them. This CDR3 is built from 13 residues. The CDR3 region is CASSPRQYQTQYF. The CDR3 DNA follows: TGTGCCAGCAGCCCCAGACAGTATCAAACGCAGTATTTT.

The gene calls are TRBV7-8 and TRBJ2-7, with D tentatively TRBD1 (6 bases). Trimming pared 5 bases from V and 1 base from J, leaving 12 bases between. This CDR3 region has 14 residues. CDR1 is SGHVS and CDR2 is FQNEAQ in the germline V gene. The DNA of the CDR3 is TGTGCCAGCAGCGCAACCGGGACATCCTACGAGCAGTACTTC. It specifies CASSATGTSYEQYF. Drawing the rest from reference TRBV7-8 and TRBJ2-7, the complete variable domain is GAGVSQSPRYKVAKRGQDVALRCDPISGHVSLFWYQQALGQGPEFLTYFQNEAQLDKSGLPSDRFFAERPEGSVSTLKIQRTQQEDSAVYLCASSATGTSYEQYFGPGTRLTVT.

This rearrangement joins TRBV7-9 to TRBJ2-2, with 10 bases lining up with TRBD2. The CDR3 is 17 residues long. Trimming at V came to 1 base and at J to 0 bases, leaving 2 bases not matched to a gene. Germline CDR1 and CDR2: SEHNR and FQNEAQ (reference sequence). CDR3 residues: CASSLGLAGANTGELFF. DNA of the CDR3: TGTGCCAGCAGCTTAGGCCTAGCGGGGGCGAACACCGGGGAGCTGTTTTTT.

For this clone: Within the sample, other DNA sequences also encode this same CDR3. The V call is TRBV28, the J call TRBJ2-7; the match to TRBD2 covers 10 bases. Looked up from germline, CDR1 is MDHEN and CDR2 is SYDVKM. Losses at the gene ends were 5 bases for V and 2 bases for J; bases not matched to a gene: 6. The CDR3 totals 15 residues. The CDR3 DNA is TGTGCCAGCAGTCCATTAGCGGGGGGCCCCTACGAGCAGTACTTC. This encodes CASSPLAGGPYEQYF.

The rearrangement uses TRBV7-2 and TRBJ2-1, with 15 positions matching TRBD2. CDR3 size: 15 residues. The V segment lost 3 bases and the J segment 7 bases; nucleotides outside the gene matches: 1. Germline V gene sequence: CDR1 SGHTA, CDR2 FQGNSA. Here the CDR3 DNA reads TGTGCCAGCAGCTTGGGACTAGCGGGAGGAAATGAGCAGTTCTTC. It specifies CASSLGLAGGNEQFF. The whole variable domain, remainder taken from reference TRBV7-2 and TRBJ2-1, is GAGVSQSPSNKVTEKGKDVELRCDPISGHTALYWYRQSLGQGLEFLIYFQGNSAPDKSGLPSDRFSAERTGGSVSTLTIQRTQQEDSAVYLCASSLGLAGGNEQFFGPGTRLTVL.

The chain carries TRBV4-1 and TRBJ2-3; maybe TRBD2 (5 bases). This CDR3 has 14 residues. From germline, CDR1 is MGHRA and CDR2 YSYEKL. The V gene lost 4 bases and the J gene lost 5 bases, with 13 bases spanning the gap. The CDR3: CASSLRSGEDTQYF. For the CDR3, the DNA is TGCGCCAGCAGCCTACGGTCCGGGGAAGATACGCAGTATTTT.

The genes are TRBV4-1 and TRBJ1-2, with D possibly being TRBD1 (6 bases). This CDR3 comprises 15 residues. Germline values: CDR1 MGHRA, CDR2 YSYEKL. Trimming took off 2 bases at V and 4 bases at J, with 14 bases between the two ends. CDR3 sequence (DNA): TGCGCCAGCAGCCAATCCAACACAGGGATCTATGGCTACACCTTC. This translates into CASSQSNTGIYGYTF.

A remark on this clone: Other DNA sequences within the sample encode an identical CDR3. The chain combines TRBV5-1 with TRBJ2-1; 7 positions match TRBD1. Trimming took 6 bases from V and 3 from J; bases not matched to a gene: 3. The CDR3 runs 13 residues. Germline lookup yields CDR1 SGHRS and CDR2 YFSETQ. The CDR3: CASTRDSYNEQFF. For the CDR3, the DNA is TGCGCCAGCACGAGGGACAGCTACAATGAGCAGTTCTTC.

The chain carries TRBV15 and TRBJ1-5, with D possibly being TRBD1 (6 bases). V lost 0 bases, J lost 0 bases, and 15 bases lay in between. The V gene's germline CDR1 is LNHNV and CDR2 YYDKDF (reference sequence). The CDR3 is made up of 18 amino acids. CDR3 residues: CATSRDPGLGASNQPQHF. CDR3 in DNA: TGTGCCACCAGCAGAGATCCTGGGCTGGGGGCTAGCAATCAGCCCCAGCATTTT.

The chain has TRBV18 and TRBJ2-3, with TRBD2 matching 10 bases. This CDR3 region has 16 residues. V lost 4 bases, J lost 3 bases, and 7 bases stayed unmatched. Germline V gives CDR1 KGHSH, CDR2 LQKENI. The CDR3 DNA sequence: TGTGCCAGCTCACTCGCTAGCGGGGGAGGAACAGATACGCAGTATTTT. This codes for CASSLASGGGTDTQYF.

The CDR3 protein is CASSSRQGAFQPQHF. The CDR3 nucleotides are TGTGCCAGCAGCTCCCGACAGGGGGCGTTTCAGCCCCAGCATTTT. V usage is TRBV5-8 and J usage is TRBJ1-5, with 10 nucleotides matching TRBD1. Per germline, CDR1 SGHTS and CDR2 YDEGEE. The J segment lost 6 bases and the V segment lost 3 bases, leaving 6 bases of the junction unmatched. CDR3 length equals 15 residues. The full variable domain, its missing parts supplied by reference TRBV5-8 and TRBJ1-5, is EAGVTQSPTHLIKTRGQQATLRCSPISGHTSVYWYQQALGLGLQFLLWYDEGEERNRGNFPPRFSGRQFPNYSSELNVNALELEDSALYLCASSSRQGAFQPQHFGDGTRLSIL.

The rearrangement joins TRBV28 to TRBJ2-1; 12 nucleotides agree with TRBD2. Germline V gene sequence: CDR1 MDHEN, CDR2 SYDVKM. V trimming: 5 bases; J trimming: 4 bases; junction bases outside the gene matches: 6. This CDR3 contains 16 residues. In nucleotides, the CDR3 is TGTGCCAGCAGTCCACCAACTAGCGGGAGGTACAATGAGCAGTTCTTC. It encodes CASSPPTSGRYNEQFF.

The chain has TRBV2 and TRBJ1-2, with a tentative D call TRBD1 (5 bases). V lost 11 bases to trimming and J lost 3 bases, with 13 bases between them. Germline CDR1 is SNHLY and CDR2 is FYNNEI. The CDR3 consists of 12 residues. The CDR3 region has the DNA TGTGCCGGAGGGGCAGAGCACTATGGCTACACCTTC. Protein product: CAGGAEHYGYTF.

This chain connects TRBV30 to TRBJ1-1; D uncertain. V was trimmed by 8 bases and J by 2 bases, leaving 12 bases between them. The V gene's germline CDR1 is GTSNPN and CDR2 SVGIG (reference sequence). The CDR3 has 12 residues. The CDR3 DNA reads TGTGCCGCGGGCAGGTCAAACACTGAAGCTTTCTTT. Translation: CAAGRSNTEAFF.

This chain connects TRBV10-3 to TRBJ1-1; D is possibly TRBD1 (5 bases). CDR1 and CDR2 (germline): ENHRY, SYGVKD. V was shortened by 3 bases and J by 2 bases, with 13 bases between the two germline ends. The length of the CDR3 is 15 residues. CDR3 DNA: TGTGCCATCAGTGACGGACCAGGGCTTAACACTGAAGCTTTCTTT. Its translation is CAISDGPGLNTEAFF.